This is a list of T cell receptor beta chains from one sample in a study of blood T cell repertoires in COVID-19. Using immunoSEQ multiplex PCR, the repertoire was profiled, and TCRdb retains in-frame clones only, with some absent. The sample has about 210,000 clones; around 83% are singletons. The material sequenced was peripheral blood. These receptors were obtained from a man over 45 with active or convalescent COVID-19. The conserved cysteine and the conserved F or W are not part of the CDR3 here. Clone sizes are given selectively: once, few, many, or a class where the clone is expanded.

CDR3aa: ASSLRLADTGTQY
v_gene: TRBV7-2
j_gene: TRBJ2-5
len: 13
abundance: -

CDR3aa: ASSFSTGNYGYT
v_gene: TRBV27
j_gene: TRBJ1-2
len: 12
abundance: -

CDR3aa: ASSEAARGHNQPQH
v_gene: TRBV6-1
j_gene: TRBJ1-5
len: 14
abundance: -

CDR3aa: ASSQEDGQLYEQY
v_gene: TRBV4-2
j_gene: TRBJ2-7
len: 13
abundance: few

CDR3aa: ASSRQKIPGNTIY
v_gene: TRBV7-8
j_gene: TRBJ1-3
len: 13
abundance: -

CDR3aa: ASSIQSIPGEQY
v_gene: TRBV19
j_gene: TRBJ2-7
len: 12
abundance: few

CDR3aa: ASSIEATNEKLF
v_gene: TRBV19
j_gene: TRBJ1-4
len: 12
abundance: -

CDR3aa: ASSPSDEQF
v_gene: TRBV7-9
j_gene: TRBJ2-1
len: 9
abundance: -

CDR3aa: ASSLEGYSSPLH
v_gene: TRBV7-9
j_gene: TRBJ1-6
len: 12
abundance: once

CDR3aa: ASSLLTGGLVTEAF
v_gene: TRBV28
j_gene: TRBJ1-1
len: 14
abundance: -

CDR3aa: ASSYVRLDNSPLH
v_gene: TRBV6-5
j_gene: TRBJ1-6
len: 13
abundance: once